The 4 T cell receptor beta chains below all came from one sample that was sequenced in a study of cytomegalovirus exposure and HLA in healthy donors. PCR involved 60 Vbeta and 13 Jbeta primers. Sequencing was performed with immunoSEQ multiplex PCR; in TCRdb, only in-frame clones are kept and a portion is missing. The data hold about 120,000 clones, with 50% to 80% observed a single time. The sample taken for sequencing was PBMCs. These receptors all stem from a woman in her 40s in good health and CMV-seropositive.

This chain joins TRBV19 and TRBJ2-7; 8 nucleotides match TRBD1. Germline-derived CDR1 and CDR2 are LNHDA and SQIVND (reference sequence). The CDR3 is made up of 11 amino acids. With V trimmed by 8 bases and J by 5 bases, 2 bases remained unmatched. The CDR3 loop is CASRTGNEQYF. The CDR3 DNA is TGTGCCAGTCGGACAGGGAACGAGCAGTACTTC.

The V call is TRBV7-8, the J call TRBJ1-1; 11 positions agree with TRBD1. J gave up 3 bases and V 2 bases, and 5 bases lay outside the gene matches. The CDR3 extends over 16 amino acids. Germline CDR1 SGHVS, CDR2 FQNEAQ. For the CDR3, the DNA is TGTGCCAGCAGCTTATGGGGGACAGGGGGGGACACTGAAGCTTTCTTT. Translating gives CASSLWGTGGDTEAFF.

The table lists this clone with a count of one. This same CDR3 is encoded by further DNA sequences in the sample. The chain has TRBV14 and TRBJ1-2, with D possibly being TRBD1 (5 bases). The ends were cut back, 3 bases at V and 2 bases at J, with 7 bases in the middle. CDR1 is SGHDN, CDR2 FVKESK, per germline. The CDR3 is 13 amino acids. The CDR3 nucleotides are TGTGCCAGCAGCCACAGGGCAAACTATGGCTACACCTTC. It codes for CASSHRANYGYTF. Together with reference TRBV14 and TRBJ1-2, the CDR3 gives the full variable domain: EAGVTQFPSHSVIEKGQTVTLRCDPISGHDNLYWYRRVMGKEIKFLLHFVKESKQDESGMPNNRFLAERTGGTYSTLKVQPAELEDSGVYFCASSHRANYGYTFGSGTRLTVV.

This clone was seen a handful of times. The rearrangement links TRBV7-9 to TRBJ1-1; TRBD1 aligns across 8 bases. CDR1 SEHNR and CDR2 FQNEAQ come from the germline V gene (reference sequence). Trimming at V came to 4 bases and at J to 1 base, leaving 2 bases not matched to a gene. The CDR3 is 14 amino acids. CDR3 nucleotides: TGTGCCAGCAGCTACGGGACAGGGAACACTGAAGCTTTCTTT. It specifies CASSYGTGNTEAFF.